One and the same sample provided the 9 T cell receptor beta chains below, sequenced in a study of glioma-infiltrating T cells after dendritic cell vaccination. Assay used: immunoSEQ multiplex PCR; TCRdb lists only in-frame clones, some missing. In the table there are tens of thousands of clones, 80% to 90% of which are singletons. Stated time point: after dendritic cell vaccination, including at tumor progression/relapse. Sequencing was performed on blood, taken after dendritic cell vaccination. These receptors were taken from a human donor with glioblastoma.

The J gene is TRBJ1-2, the V gene TRBV7-2; no definite D call. Germline V gives CDR1 SGHTA, CDR2 FQGNSA. Trimming left V 5 bases short and J 6 bases short, with 16 bases between. The CDR3 covers 14 residues. For the CDR3, the DNA is TGTGCCAGCAGCCCCAGGCATCCGAGCCATGGCTACACCTTC. Protein: CASSPRHPSHGYTF.

The CDR3 is CASSFDPGSSYEQYF. The DNA for the CDR3 is TGTGCCAGCAGCTTCGACCCGGGGAGCTCCTACGAGCAGTACTTC. The chain combines TRBV7-9 with TRBJ2-7; D is perhaps TRBD2 (5 bases). V was clipped by 3 bases and J by 0 bases, with 12 bases between them. The CDR3 consists of 15 residues. Looked up from germline, CDR1 is SEHNR and CDR2 is FQNEAQ (reference sequence). Full variable domain (missing parts from reference TRBV7-9 and TRBJ2-7): DTGVSQNPRHKITKRGQNVTFRCDPISEHNRLYWYRQTLGQGPEFLTYFQNEAQLEKSRLLSDRFSAERPKGSFSTLEIQRTEQGDSAMYLCASSFDPGSSYEQYFGPGTRLTVT.

V gene TRBV6-4 combines with J gene TRBJ2-1; D might be TRBD2 (6 bases). The CDR3 has 15 residues. Deletions cut 5 bases from V and 0 bases from J, with 11 bases between. The germline V gene has CDR1 MRHNA and CDR2 SNTAGT. CDR3 amino acids: CASSTSPSSYNEQFF. Written as DNA, the CDR3 is TGTGCCAGCAGTACTAGCCCCAGCTCCTACAATGAGCAGTTCTTC.

CDR3 nucleotides: TGTGCCTGGAGTGAGGACAGTGCGCAGTATTTT. It encodes CAWSEDSAQYF. The chain has TRBV30 and TRBJ2-3, with D possibly matching TRBD1 (6 bases). V was trimmed by 1 base and J by 10 bases, leaving 9 bases between them. The CDR3 length is 11 residues. Germline V gives CDR1 GTSNPN, CDR2 SVGIG (reference sequence).

The chain carries TRBV2 and TRBJ2-5; D is unresolved. Trimming left V 3 bases short and J 2 bases short, with 4 bases between. The CDR3 sequence is 12 residues long. CDR1 is SNHLY and CDR2 is FYNNEI in the germline V gene. The CDR3 region is CASSDRQETQYF. Written as DNA, the CDR3 is TGTGCCAGCAGTGACAGGCAAGAGACCCAGTACTTC.

In nucleotides, the CDR3 is TGTGCCGCGGGTATTATAGGCGCTGAAGCTTTCTTT. Translating gives CAAGIIGAEAFF. The chain couples TRBV6-1 to TRBJ1-1; D gene uncertain. Germline V gene sequence: CDR1 MNHNS, CDR2 SASEGT. The V gene lost 11 bases and the J gene lost 6 bases, with 16 bases spanning the gap. The CDR3 contains 12 residues.

The chain recombines TRBV7-2 with TRBJ2-2; no definite D call. The V end was cut by 5 bases, the J end by 6 bases, with 10 bases between. Germline CDR1 and CDR2: SGHTA and FQGNSA. This CDR3 is built from 13 residues. The DNA of the CDR3 is TGTGCCAGCAGCCCTCAGGTTCCCGGGGAGCTGTTTTTT. Its translation: CASSPQVPGELFF. Full variable domain (outside the CDR3, taken from reference TRBV7-2 and TRBJ2-2): GAGVSQSPSNKVTEKGKDVELRCDPISGHTALYWYRQSLGQGLEFLIYFQGNSAPDKSGLPSDRFSAERTGGSVSTLTIQRTQQEDSAVYLCASSPQVPGELFFGEGSRLTVL.

The gene calls are TRBV9 and TRBJ2-1, with 8 bases fitting TRBD1. Germline V CDR1 and CDR2: SGDLS, YYNGEE. V dropped 4 bases and J dropped 3; count of bases not matched to a gene: 9. CDR3 length: 16 amino acids. The CDR3 DNA reads as TGTGCCAGCAGCTCCCAGACAGGGGTCTACTACAATGAGCAGTTCTTC. This codes for CASSSQTGVYYNEQFF.

The CDR3 here is CASSKLGQEGTQYF. As DNA, the CDR3 is TGTGCCAGCAGTAAACTTGGACAGGAGGGCACCCAGTACTTC. The rearrangement links TRBV6-5 to TRBJ2-5; weak D call: TRBD1 (7 bases). Germline CDR1 MNHEY, CDR2 SVGAGI. This CDR3 comprises 14 residues. Trimming removed 5 bases at V and 8 bases at J, with 18 bases between.